This paragraph covers one T cell receptor beta chain sequence. The record originates from a study of OX40 agonist ivuxolimab in advanced cancers. Produced via immunoSEQ multiplex PCR; TCRdb's table is partial and in-frame only. This table has nearly 60,000 clones, about 87% appearing once. The CDR3 runs 14 residues. Trimming at V came to 7 bases and at J to 1 base, leaving 6 bases not matched to a gene. Germline CDR1 is MDHEN and CDR2 is SYDVKM. The rearrangement uses TRBV28 and TRBJ2-5; 7 nucleotides match TRBD2. Sequenced here: CD4+ or CD8+ T cells sorted from blood, sampled in a trial of the OX40 agonist ivuxolimab. This clonotype was sampled from an adult with an advanced solid tumor such as melanoma, head and neck, liver or kidney cancer. Here the CDR3 DNA reads TGTGCCAGCACTTGGGGGGGGAGCCAAGAGACCCAGTACTTC. Protein: CASTWGGSQETQYF.